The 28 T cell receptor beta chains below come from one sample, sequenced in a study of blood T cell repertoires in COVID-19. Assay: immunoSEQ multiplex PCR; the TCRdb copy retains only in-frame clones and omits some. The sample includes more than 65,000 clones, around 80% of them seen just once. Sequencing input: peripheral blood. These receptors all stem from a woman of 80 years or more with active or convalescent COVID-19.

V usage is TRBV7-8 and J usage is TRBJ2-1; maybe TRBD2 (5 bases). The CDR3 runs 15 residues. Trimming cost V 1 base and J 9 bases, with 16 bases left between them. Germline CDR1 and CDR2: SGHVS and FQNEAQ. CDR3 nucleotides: TGTGCCAGCAGCTTAGAGGTTAGCGCTGAATTTGAGCAGTTCTTC. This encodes CASSLEVSAEFEQFF.

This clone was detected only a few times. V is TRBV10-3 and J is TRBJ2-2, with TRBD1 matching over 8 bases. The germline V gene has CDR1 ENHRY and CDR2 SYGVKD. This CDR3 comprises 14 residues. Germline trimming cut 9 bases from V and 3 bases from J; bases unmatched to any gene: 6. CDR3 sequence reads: CAIQGQGDTGELFF. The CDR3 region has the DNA TGTGCCATACAAGGACAGGGAGACACCGGGGAGCTGTTTTTT.

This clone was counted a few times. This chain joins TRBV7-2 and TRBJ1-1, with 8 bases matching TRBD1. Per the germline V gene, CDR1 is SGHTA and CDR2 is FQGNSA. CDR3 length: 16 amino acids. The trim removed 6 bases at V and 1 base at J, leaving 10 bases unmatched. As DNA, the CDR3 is TGTGCCAGCAGTCTAACAGGGGGGTATTCGAACACTGAAGCTTTCTTT. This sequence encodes CASSLTGGYSNTEAFF.

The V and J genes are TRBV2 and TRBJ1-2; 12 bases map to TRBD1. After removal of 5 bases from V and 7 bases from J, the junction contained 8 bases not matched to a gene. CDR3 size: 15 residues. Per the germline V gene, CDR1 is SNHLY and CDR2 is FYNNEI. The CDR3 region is CASSTPGTGGRGYTF. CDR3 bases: TGTGCCAGCAGTACGCCCGGGACAGGGGGCCGTGGCTACACCTTC.

The CDR3 reads CASRETGVSSTDTQYF. The CDR3 DNA follows: TGTGCCAGCAGAGAGACAGGGGTTTCTAGCACAGATACGCAGTATTTT. The rearrangement uses TRBV2 and TRBJ2-3; 8 nucleotides line up with TRBD1. Germline CDR1 SNHLY, CDR2 FYNNEI. V dropped 6 bases and J dropped 0; count of bases not matched to a gene: 8. This CDR3 is built from 16 residues.

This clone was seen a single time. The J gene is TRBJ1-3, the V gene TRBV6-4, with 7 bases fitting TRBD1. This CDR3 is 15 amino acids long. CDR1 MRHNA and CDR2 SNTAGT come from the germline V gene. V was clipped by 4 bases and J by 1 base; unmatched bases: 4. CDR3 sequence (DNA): TGTGCCAGCAGTGCGGTCAGGGGGTCTGGAAACACCATATATTTT. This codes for CASSAVRGSGNTIYF.

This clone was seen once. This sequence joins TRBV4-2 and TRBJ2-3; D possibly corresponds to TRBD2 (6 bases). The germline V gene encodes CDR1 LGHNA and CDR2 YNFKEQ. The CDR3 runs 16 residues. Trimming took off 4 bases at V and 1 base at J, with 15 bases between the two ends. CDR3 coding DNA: TGTGCCAGCAGCCCCGTGGGTAGCGGAGGCACAGATACGCAGTATTTT. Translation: CASSPVGSGGTDTQYF.

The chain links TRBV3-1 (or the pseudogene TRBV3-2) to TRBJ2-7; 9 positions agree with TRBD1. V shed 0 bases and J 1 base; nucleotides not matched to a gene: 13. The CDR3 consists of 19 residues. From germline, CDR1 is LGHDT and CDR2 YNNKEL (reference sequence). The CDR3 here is CASSQDKRTGVVWSYEQYF. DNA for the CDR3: TGTGCCAGCAGCCAAGATAAGCGGACAGGGGTGGTCTGGTCCTACGAGCAGTACTTC.

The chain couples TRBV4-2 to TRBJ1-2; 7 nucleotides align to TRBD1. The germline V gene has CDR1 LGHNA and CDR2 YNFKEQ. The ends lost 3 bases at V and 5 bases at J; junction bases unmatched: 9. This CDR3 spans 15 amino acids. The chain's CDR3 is CASSHPTGSAYGYTF. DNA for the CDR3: TGTGCCAGCAGCCATCCGACAGGGTCGGCGTATGGCTACACCTTC.

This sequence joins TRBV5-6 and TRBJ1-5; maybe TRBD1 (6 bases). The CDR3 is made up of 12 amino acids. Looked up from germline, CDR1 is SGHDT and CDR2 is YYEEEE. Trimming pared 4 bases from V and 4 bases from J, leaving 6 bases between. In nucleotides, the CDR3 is TGTGCCAGCAGCCAGGGGAATCAGCCCCAGCATTTT. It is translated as CASSQGNQPQHF.

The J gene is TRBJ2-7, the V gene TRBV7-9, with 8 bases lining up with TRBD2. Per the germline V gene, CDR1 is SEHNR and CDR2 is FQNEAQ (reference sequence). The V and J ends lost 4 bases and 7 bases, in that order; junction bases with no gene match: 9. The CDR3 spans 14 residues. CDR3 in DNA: TGTGCCAGCAGCTCGACCGGGAGGGGTGGGGAGCAGTACTTC. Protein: CASSSTGRGGEQYF.

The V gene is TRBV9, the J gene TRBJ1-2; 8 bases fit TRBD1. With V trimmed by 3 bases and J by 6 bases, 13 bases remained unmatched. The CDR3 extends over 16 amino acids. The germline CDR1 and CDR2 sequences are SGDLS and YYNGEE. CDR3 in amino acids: CASSGGMVRTGNGYTF. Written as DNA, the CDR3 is TGTGCCAGCAGCGGCGGTATGGTTAGGACAGGGAATGGCTACACCTTC.

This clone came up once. The CDR3 coding sequence is TGTGCCAGTTCTGGCAATAGCAATCAGCCCCAGCATTTT. This translates into CASSGNSNQPQHF. The rearrangement joins TRBV19 to TRBJ1-5, with D uncertain. V dropped 8 bases and J dropped 0 bases, with 8 bases sitting between them. Germline V gene sequence: CDR1 LNHDA, CDR2 SQIVND (reference sequence). This CDR3 has 13 residues.

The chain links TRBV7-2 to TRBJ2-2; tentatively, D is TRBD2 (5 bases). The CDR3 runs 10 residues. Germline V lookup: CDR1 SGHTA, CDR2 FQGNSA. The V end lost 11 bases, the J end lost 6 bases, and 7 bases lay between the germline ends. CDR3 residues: CAYGAGELFF. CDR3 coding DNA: TGTGCCTACGGGGCCGGGGAGCTGTTTTTT.

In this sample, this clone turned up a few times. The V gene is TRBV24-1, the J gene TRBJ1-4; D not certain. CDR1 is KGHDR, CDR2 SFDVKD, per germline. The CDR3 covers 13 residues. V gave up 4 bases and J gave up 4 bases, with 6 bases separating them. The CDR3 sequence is CATSEYGNEKLFF. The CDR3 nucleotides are TGTGCCACCAGTGAATACGGTAATGAAAAACTGTTTTTT.

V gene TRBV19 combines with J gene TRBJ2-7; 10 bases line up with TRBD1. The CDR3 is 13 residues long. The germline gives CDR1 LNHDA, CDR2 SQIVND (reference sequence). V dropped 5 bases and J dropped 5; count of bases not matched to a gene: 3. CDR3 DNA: TGTGCCAGTAGTCAAGGACAGGGGGACGAGCAGTACTTC. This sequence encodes CASSQGQGDEQYF.

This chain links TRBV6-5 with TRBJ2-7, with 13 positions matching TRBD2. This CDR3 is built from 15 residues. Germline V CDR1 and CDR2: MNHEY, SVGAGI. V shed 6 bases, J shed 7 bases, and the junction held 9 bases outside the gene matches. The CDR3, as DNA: TGTGCCAGCAGACTCACTAGCGGGGGGGCCTTTGAGCAGTACTTC. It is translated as CASRLTSGGAFEQYF.

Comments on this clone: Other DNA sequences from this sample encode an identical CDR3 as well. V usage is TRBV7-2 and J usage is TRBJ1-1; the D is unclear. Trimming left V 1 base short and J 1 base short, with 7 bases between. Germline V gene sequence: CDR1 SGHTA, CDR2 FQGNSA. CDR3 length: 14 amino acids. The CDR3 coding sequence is TGTGCCAGCAGCTTAGTAGTGTCGAACACTGAAGCTTTCTTT. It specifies CASSLVVSNTEAFF.

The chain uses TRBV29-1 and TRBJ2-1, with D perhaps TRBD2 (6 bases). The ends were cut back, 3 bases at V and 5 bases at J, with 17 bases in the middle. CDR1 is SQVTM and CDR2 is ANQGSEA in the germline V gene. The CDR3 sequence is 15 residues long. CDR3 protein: CSVEVRPGANNEQFF. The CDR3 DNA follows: TGCAGCGTTGAGGTTAGGCCGGGAGCTAACAATGAGCAGTTCTTC.

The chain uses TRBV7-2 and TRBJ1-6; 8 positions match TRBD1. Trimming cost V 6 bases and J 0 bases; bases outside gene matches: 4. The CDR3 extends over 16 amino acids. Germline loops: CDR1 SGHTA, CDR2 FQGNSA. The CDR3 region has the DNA TGTGCCAGCAGTCGGACAGGGAGCTCCTATAATTCACCCCTCCACTTT. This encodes CASSRTGSSYNSPLHF.

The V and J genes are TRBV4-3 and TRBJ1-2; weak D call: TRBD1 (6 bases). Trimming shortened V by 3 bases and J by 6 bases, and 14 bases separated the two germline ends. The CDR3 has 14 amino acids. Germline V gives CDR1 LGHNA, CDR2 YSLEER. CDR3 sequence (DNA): TGCGCCAGCAGCCACGAGGACAGCCGAGATGGCTACACCTTC. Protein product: CASSHEDSRDGYTF.

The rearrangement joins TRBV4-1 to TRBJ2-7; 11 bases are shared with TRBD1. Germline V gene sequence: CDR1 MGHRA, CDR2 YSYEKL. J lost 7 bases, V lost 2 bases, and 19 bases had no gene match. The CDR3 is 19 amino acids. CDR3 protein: CASSQRTVRDRGVLGEQYF. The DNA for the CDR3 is TGCGCCAGCAGCCAACGAACGGTTCGGGACAGGGGGGTTCTTGGGGAGCAGTACTTC.

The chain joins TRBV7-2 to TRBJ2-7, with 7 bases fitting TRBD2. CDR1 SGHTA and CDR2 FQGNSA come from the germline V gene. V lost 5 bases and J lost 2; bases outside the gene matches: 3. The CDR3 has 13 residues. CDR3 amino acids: CASSRGLAYEQYF. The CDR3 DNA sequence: TGTGCCAGCAGCCGCGGACTAGCCTACGAGCAGTACTTC.

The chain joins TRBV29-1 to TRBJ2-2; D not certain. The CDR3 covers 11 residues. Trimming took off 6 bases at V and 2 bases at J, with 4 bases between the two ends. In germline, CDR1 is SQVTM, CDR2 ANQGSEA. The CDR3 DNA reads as TGCAGCGTCCAAAACACCGGGGAGCTGTTTTTT. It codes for CSVQNTGELFF.

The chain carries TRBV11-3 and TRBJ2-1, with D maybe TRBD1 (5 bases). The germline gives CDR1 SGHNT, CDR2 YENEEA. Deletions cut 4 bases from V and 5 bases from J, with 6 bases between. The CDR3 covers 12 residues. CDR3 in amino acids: CASSYRNNEQFF. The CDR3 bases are TGTGCCAGCAGCTACAGGAACAATGAGCAGTTCTTC.

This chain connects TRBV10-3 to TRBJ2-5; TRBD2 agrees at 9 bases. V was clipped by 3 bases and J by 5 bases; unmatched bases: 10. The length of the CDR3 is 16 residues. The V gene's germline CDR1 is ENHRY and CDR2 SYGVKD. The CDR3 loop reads CAISDFTAGGTETQYF. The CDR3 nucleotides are TGTGCCATCAGTGATTTTACCGCGGGGGGGACGGAGACCCAGTACTTC.

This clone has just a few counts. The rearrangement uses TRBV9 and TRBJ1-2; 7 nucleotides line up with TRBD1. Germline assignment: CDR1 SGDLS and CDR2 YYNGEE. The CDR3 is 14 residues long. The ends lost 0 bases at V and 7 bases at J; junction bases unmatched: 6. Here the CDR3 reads CASSVAAQGFGYTF. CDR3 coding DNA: TGTGCCAGCAGCGTAGCCGCACAGGGGTTTGGCTACACCTTC.

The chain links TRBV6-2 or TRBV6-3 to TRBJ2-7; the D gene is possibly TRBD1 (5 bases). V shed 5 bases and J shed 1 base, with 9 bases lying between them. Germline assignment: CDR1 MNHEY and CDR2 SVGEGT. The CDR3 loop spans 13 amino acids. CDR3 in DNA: TGTGCCAGCAGTAGGCAGGGATCCTACGAGCAGTACTTC. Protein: CASSRQGSYEQYF.